Given below is one T cell receptor (beta chain) in context. Its antigen is undetermined. This record belongs to a study of early T cells in non-severe SARS-CoV-2 infection. Study overall: The sequenced material was bulk RNA from unsorted whole blood, and its chains were unpaired.

Findings of the study overall: Anti-spike CD8 responses were favored by VDJdb matching, which missed private and CD4 specificities.

Separate cDNA molecules each had unique molecular identifiers attached to them. MiXCR was run by TCRdb on the 5' RACE reads, yielding one entry per CDR3 protein. This sample yields tens of thousands of distinct CDR3 sequences, of which about an eighth are seen a single time; approximately 4.8% belongs to the top ten. Trimming cost V 6 bases and J 5 bases, with 14 bases left between them. The CDR3 length is 15 residues. The sequenced sample was whole blood. This chain links TRBV12-3 or TRBV12-4 with TRBJ1-6; possibly TRBD1 for D (5 bases). The receptor was derived from an adult who was a healthcare worker with PCR-confirmed SARS-CoV-2 infection or an uninfected control (not recorded which). The CDR3 coding sequence is TGTGCCAGCAGCAGAGGGACGGCTGATAATTCACCCCTCCACTTT. Translating gives CASSRGTADNSPLHF.